A selection of T cell receptor beta chains follows, all from one sample in a study of CD8 T cells in Susac syndrome. In TCRdb, the immunoSEQ multiplex PCR reads were re-called with MiXCR into one record per CDR3 protein. The repertoire has 250,000 to 350,000 distinct CDR3 sequences, 92% of them found once; the top ten carry 0.06% to 0.075%. The sample was CD4+ T cells from PBMCs. These receptor sequences come from a human donor with multiple sclerosis. Each CDR3 is given with its conserved first and last residue. Fields, in order: V gene, D gene, clone size, J gene, CDR3 DNA, CDR3 protein. D genes are given only for firm matches. Clone size appears in some rows only: once, few, many, or a class for an expanded clone.

TRBV6-2/TRBV6-3	.	.	TRBJ2-3	TGTGCCAGCAGTTACTCAGGGGTCAGCACAGATACGCAGTATTTT	CASSYSGVSTDTQYF
TRBV30	TRBD2	once	TRBJ2-3	TGTGCCTGGAGTGTCTCCCCACTAGCGGGGGGGTTCACAGATACGCAGTATTTT	CAWSVSPLAGGFTDTQYF
TRBV15	TRBD2	.	TRBJ2-2	TGTGCCACCAGCAGAGATAAGAGCGGGGGGGCGCGAACCGGGGAGCTGTTTTTT	CATSRDKSGGARTGELFF
TRBV20-1	.	.	TRBJ2-5	TGCAGTGCTAGAGATTGGCAGGGAGTGCCGGAGACCCAGTACTTC	CSARDWQGVPETQYF
TRBV20-1	.	.	TRBJ2-5	TGCAGTGCTACGCATCAAGAGACCCAGTACTTC	CSATHQETQYF
TRBV7-3	.	.	TRBJ2-1	TGTGCCAGCAGCTTAGGGTCGCCTATCTTATCGAGGGGAGGATACAATGAGCAGTTCTTC	CASSLGSPILSRGGYNEQFF
TRBV18	.	.	TRBJ1-4	TGTGCCAGCTCACGATACGAGAATGAAAAACTGTTTTTT	CASSRYENEKLFF
TRBV11-3	.	.	TRBJ1-5	TGTGCCAGCAGCTTAGTACCAGGGCCCCAGCATTTT	CASSLVPGPQHF
TRBV5-6	.	.	TRBJ2-5	TGTGCCAGCAGCTCCGGGGGAGGTGCCCAGTACTTC	CASSSGGGAQYF
TRBV7-8	.	.	TRBJ2-1	TGTGCCAGCAGCTCCCGTAGAGGAATCGAGAATGAGCAGTTCTTC	CASSSRRGIENEQFF
TRBV18	.	once	TRBJ1-4	TGTGCCAGCTCACCACCTGGCAGGGTAAATGAAAAACTGTTTTTT	CASSPPGRVNEKLFF
TRBV6-4	.	.	TRBJ1-2	TGTGCCAGCAAAAGAGCCGGACAAATCCCCTATGGCTACACCTTC	CASKRAGQIPYGYTF
TRBV20-1	.	.	TRBJ1-1	TGCAGTGCTAGAGATCGGAAACAGGGTGGCACTGAAGCTTTCTTT	CSARDRKQGGTEAFF
TRBV3-1	TRBD1	.	TRBJ1-2	TGTGCCAGCAGTCCTGCACCCGGGACAGGATCCTATGGCTACACCTTC	CASSPAPGTGSYGYTF
TRBV6-5	.	.	TRBJ2-7	TGTGCCAGGGTCTTGCCGTACGAGCAGTACTTC	CARVLPYEQYF
TRBV29-1	.	once	TRBJ1-1	TGCAGCGTTGGGCACACTGAAGCTTTCTTT	CSVGHTEAFF
TRBV24-1	TRBD1	.	TRBJ1-5	TGTGCCACCAGTGAAAACAGGGGGTATAATCAGCCCCAGCATTTT	CATSENRGYNQPQHF
TRBV7-8	.	.	TRBJ1-5	TGTGCCAGCAGCTTACGGGGGGCTTTCAATCAGCCCCAGCATTTT	CASSLRGAFNQPQHF
TRBV4-2	.	.	TRBJ2-1	TGTGCCAGCAGCCAAGGAGCGGATACCTACAATGAGCAGTTCTTC	CASSQGADTYNEQFF
TRBV7-2	TRBD2	.	TRBJ2-7	TGTGCCAGCAGTCCTGGACTAGCGGGAGGGCCGGCCTTC	CASSPGLAGGPAF
TRBV20-1	.	.	TRBJ2-1	TGCAGTGCTAGACCTAGCAACAATGAGCAGTTCTTC	CSARPSNNEQFF
TRBV27	.	.	TRBJ1-1	TGTGCCAGCATCAGGACAGTAAGATATGGTGAAGCTTTCTTT	CASIRTVRYGEAFF
TRBV15	.	.	TRBJ1-2	TGTGCCACCAACGGGCGGGCACGGCCATCCGGCTATGGCTACACCTTC	CATNGRARPSGYGYTF